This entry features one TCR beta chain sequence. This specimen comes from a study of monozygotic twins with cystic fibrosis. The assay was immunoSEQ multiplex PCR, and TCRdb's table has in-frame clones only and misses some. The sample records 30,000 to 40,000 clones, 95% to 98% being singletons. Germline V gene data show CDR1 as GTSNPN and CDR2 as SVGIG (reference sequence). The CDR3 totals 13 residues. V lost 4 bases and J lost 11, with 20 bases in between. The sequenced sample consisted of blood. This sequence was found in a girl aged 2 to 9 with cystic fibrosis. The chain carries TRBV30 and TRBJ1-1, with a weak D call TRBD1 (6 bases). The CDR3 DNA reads TGTGCCTGGAAGGGGGTAGCCCAGGGCCGGGCTTTCTTT. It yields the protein CAWKGVAQGRAFF.